The source of this T cell receptor (beta chain) is a study of control samples from healthy donors and cancer patients (dated by TCRdb to between 2020 and 2021). Libraries were prepared through the immunoSEQ multiplex PCR assay. Imported from immuneACCESS, the table was reduced by TCRdb to in-frame sequences with V and J called. These copies leave out some clones; in studies compared against another copy, an unresolved V gene accounts for under half, and the cause of the remainder is not known. This sample has 100,000 to 150,000 clones in its table, and roughly nine tenths of those were observed once. In total, the top ten clones hold around 1.8% of the sample. Based on the germline V gene, the CDR1 and CDR2 sequences are SGHTA and FQGNSA. V is shortened by 1 base, J by 2 bases, and the region joining them spans 12 bases. Spanning cysteine to phenylalanine, the CDR3 consists of 15 amino acids. Of all the DNA, just the CDR3 is kept, 45 bases in frame from base 1.

As regards this clone: Its antigen has not been determined. Base-call qualities are not available, and no considerably larger clone is one nucleotide away.

The TCR sequence derives from a man between 18 and 29 years old in good health. The sequence is built from TRBV7-2 and TRBJ2-7, with TRBD2 tentatively as D gene (6 bases match). Sequencing input: blood. The CDR3 reads CASSLGGGATYEQYF. The sequenced DNA: TGTGCCAGCAGCTTAGGTGGCGGGGCTACCTACGAGCAGTACTTC.